Shown below are 6 T cell receptor beta chains from a single sample sequenced in a study of cytomegalovirus exposure and HLA in healthy donors. The primer mix had 60 Vbeta and 13 Jbeta primers. Assay used: immunoSEQ multiplex PCR; TCRdb lists only in-frame clones, some missing. The sample lists some 140,000 clones, 60% to 85% occurring once. The specimen sequenced was PBMCs. The origin of the receptors is a man younger than 35 in good health and CMV-seronegative.

V usage is TRBV7-2 and J usage is TRBJ1-1, with D perhaps matching TRBD1 (6 bases). CDR1 is SGHTA, CDR2 FQGNSA, per germline. V was pared by 2 bases and J by 4 bases, with 17 bases between. The CDR3 has 16 residues. This CDR3 is CASSLNGGGIVTEAFF. CDR3 nucleotide sequence: TGTGCCAGCAGCTTAAATGGGGGCGGCATCGTCACTGAAGCTTTCTTT.

The rearrangement uses TRBV5-1 and TRBJ1-3; 7 bases are shared with TRBD1. The CDR3 loop spans 20 amino acids. With 0 bases clipped from V and 4 bases from J, the junction kept 19 bases outside the gene matches. Germline CDR1 is SGHRS and CDR2 is YFSETQ. CDR3 region: CASSLATGAPDWVEGNTIYF. CDR3 sequence (DNA): TGCGCCAGCAGCTTGGCCACAGGGGCCCCAGACTGGGTCGAAGGAAACACCATATATTTT.

A note on this clone: An end of the junction does not agree with germline; a read error may underlie this. This chain joins TRBV30 and TRBJ1-2; D remains ambiguous. The CDR3 contains 9 residues. Germline V gene sequence: CDR1 GTSNPN, CDR2 SVGIG (reference sequence). The CDR3 loop reads CAWGPRPSF. The CDR3 coding sequence is TGTGCCTGGGGTCCGCGGCCCTCTTTC.

The V gene is TRBV6-1, the J gene TRBJ1-2; TRBD1 matches 8 bases. Trimming cost V 2 bases and J 8 bases; bases outside gene matches: 13. Germline loops: CDR1 MNHNS, CDR2 SASEGT. The CDR3 length is 16 residues. The CDR3 DNA reads as TGTGCCAGCAGTGAACTCGGCGGGCCGACAGGGGACGGCTACACCTTC. Translation: CASSELGGPTGDGYTF.

The rearrangement uses TRBV5-4 and TRBJ2-5; D possibly corresponds to TRBD2 (5 bases). The J call is uncertain, as TRBJ2-7 better fits the DNA end. The germline V gene has CDR1 SGHNT and CDR2 YYREEE (reference sequence). The CDR3 totals 12 residues. The CDR3, as DNA: TGTGCCAGCAGCTTCACGGGGAACGAGCAGTACTTC. Its protein is CASSFTGNEQYF.

This rearrangement joins TRBV19 to TRBJ2-3, with a tentative D call TRBD2 (5 bases). CDR3 length equals 16 residues. Trimming cost V 4 bases and J 1 base, with 15 bases left between them. The germline CDR1 and CDR2 sequences are LNHDA and SQIVND (reference sequence). The CDR3 protein is CASSSNGVARTDTQYF. The CDR3 bases are TGTGCCAGTAGTAGTAACGGGGTAGCTCGCACAGATACGCAGTATTTT.